This TCR beta chain was sequenced during a study of shared clonotypes between healthy human individuals. On the study more broadly: The people who gave samples were a couple of women and three men aged 18 to 49.

In the case of this clone: The antigen is unknown.

Overall study findings and caveats: Non-shared clonotypes had lower generation probabilities than clonotypes shared by all four sorted-subset donors.

Evenly divided among several immunoSEQ plates was the genomic DNA of each subset. The table came from immunoSEQ multiplex PCR; TCRdb's copy has only in-frame clones and leaves some out. The table lists 2 million to 3 million clones, 93% of them singletons. Germline CDR1 and CDR2: ENHRY and SYGVKD. With 4 bases removed from V and 1 base from J, the gap between germline ends came to 16 bases. CDR3 length: 16 residues. This TCR was sampled from a man between 18 and 35 years old in good health. Some clones in this sample may be carry-over from other donors' samples. The chain has TRBV10-3 and TRBJ1-1; D perhaps matches TRBD1 (6 bases). The sequencing sample was made of naive CD4+ T cells from PBMCs. Subset given: CD45RA+ positively selected. CDR3 DNA sequence: TGTGCCATCAGTGGAGGGCAGGGGTGGGGGAACACTGAAGCTTTCTTT. It specifies CAISGGQGWGNTEAFF.